This entry concerns a single T cell receptor (beta chain). The antigen is undetermined. Template: tumor biopsy or peripheral blood genomic DNA, roughly 550-6,500 ng per sample. V shed 0 bases and J shed 0 bases, with 6 bases lying between them. The CDR3 consists of 13 residues. Germline V CDR1 and CDR2: SQVTM, ANQGSEA. Here immunoSEQ multiplex PCR was the method, and the copy in TCRdb shows in-frame clones only, minus some. The profile shows 45,000 to 50,000 clones, roughly three quarters of them singletons. The source of the sample is a study of T cells in tumors after PD-1 blockade. Study-wide background: Patients had no prior checkpoint blockade, systemic immunosuppressants, or anti-cancer therapy within 4 weeks. A subset received ongoing vismodegib 150 mg daily alongside anti-PD-1 therapy.

Study-wide findings and caveats: Peripheral recruitment is suggested, as some novel exhausted tumor clones were in pre-treatment blood.

The specimen was PBMCs, collected before anti-PD-1 therapy. The TCR was taken from a human donor with advanced basal cell or squamous cell carcinoma (not recorded which). The J gene is TRBJ2-7, the V gene TRBV29-1; no clear D. Here the CDR3 DNA reads TGCAGCGTTGAAGACATAGGCTCCTACGAGCAGTACTTC. Encoded protein: CSVEDIGSYEQYF.